The clone carrying this T cell receptor (beta chain) has ten or more counts. This sample is drawn from a study of neurological immune-mediated disorders. TCRdb ran MiXCR on the 5' RACE reads and lists one entry per CDR3 protein. The sample has tens of thousands of distinct CDR3 sequences, about 1.6% seen once. The germline gives CDR1 SGHTA, CDR2 FQGTGA. The ends were cut back, 3 bases at V and 1 base at J, with 15 bases in the middle. The CDR3 consists of 17 residues. The chain employs TRBV7-3 and TRBJ2-2; a possible D gene is TRBD2 (6 bases). What was sequenced was PBMCs. This TCR was sampled from a woman aged 25 to 39 with multiple sclerosis. CDR3 amino acids: CASSFQPEGLNTGELFF. DNA for the CDR3: TGTGCCAGCAGCTTCCAACCAGAGGGACTGAACACCGGGGAGCTGTTTTTT.